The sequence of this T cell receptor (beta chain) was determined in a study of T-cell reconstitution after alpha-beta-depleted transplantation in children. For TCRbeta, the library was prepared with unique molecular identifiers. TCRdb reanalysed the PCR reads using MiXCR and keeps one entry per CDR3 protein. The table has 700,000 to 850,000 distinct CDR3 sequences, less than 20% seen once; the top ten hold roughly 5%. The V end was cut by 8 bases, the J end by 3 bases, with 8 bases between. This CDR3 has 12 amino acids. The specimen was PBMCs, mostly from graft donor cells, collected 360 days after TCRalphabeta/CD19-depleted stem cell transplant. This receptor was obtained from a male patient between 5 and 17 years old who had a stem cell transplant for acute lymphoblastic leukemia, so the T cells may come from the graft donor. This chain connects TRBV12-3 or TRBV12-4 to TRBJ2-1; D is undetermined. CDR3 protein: CASAILYNEQFF. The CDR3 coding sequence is TGTGCCAGCGCCATACTCTACAATGAGCAGTTCTTC.